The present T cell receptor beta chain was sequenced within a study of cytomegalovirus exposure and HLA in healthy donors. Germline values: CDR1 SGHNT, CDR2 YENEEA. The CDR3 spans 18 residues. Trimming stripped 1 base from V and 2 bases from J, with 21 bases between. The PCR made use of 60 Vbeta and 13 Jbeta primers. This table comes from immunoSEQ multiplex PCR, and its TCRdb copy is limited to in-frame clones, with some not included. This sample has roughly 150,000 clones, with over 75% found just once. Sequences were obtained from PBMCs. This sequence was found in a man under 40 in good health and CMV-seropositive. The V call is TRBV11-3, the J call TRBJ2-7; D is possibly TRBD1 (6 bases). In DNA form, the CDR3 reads TGTGCCAGCAGCTTAGGGCCCCGGGACATTCTTTTCCCCTACGAGCAGTACTTC. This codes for CASSLGPRDILFPYEQYF.